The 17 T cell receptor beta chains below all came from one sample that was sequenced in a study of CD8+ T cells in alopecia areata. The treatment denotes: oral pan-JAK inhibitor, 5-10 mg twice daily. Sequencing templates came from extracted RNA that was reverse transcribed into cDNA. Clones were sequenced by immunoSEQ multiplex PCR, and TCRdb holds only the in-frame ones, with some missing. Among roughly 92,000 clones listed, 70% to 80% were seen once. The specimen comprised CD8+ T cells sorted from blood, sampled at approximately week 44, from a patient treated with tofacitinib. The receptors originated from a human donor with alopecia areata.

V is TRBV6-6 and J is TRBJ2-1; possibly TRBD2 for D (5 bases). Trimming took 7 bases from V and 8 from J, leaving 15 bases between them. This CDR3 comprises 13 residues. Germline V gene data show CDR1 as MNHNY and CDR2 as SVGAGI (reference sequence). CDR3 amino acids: CASIEGIGYEQFF. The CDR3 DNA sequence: TGTGCCAGCATTGAGGGAATCGGATATGAGCAGTTCTTC.

CDR3 amino acids: CASSLVGDGNTEAFF. The CDR3 DNA follows: TGTGCCAGCAGCTTAGTGGGGGACGGTAACACTGAAGCTTTCTTT. The V and J genes are TRBV7-9 and TRBJ1-1; weak D call: TRBD1 (5 bases). CDR1 and CDR2 from the germline V gene are SEHNR and FQNEAQ (reference sequence). CDR3 length equals 15 residues. Trimming removed 1 base at V and 2 bases at J, with 11 bases between.

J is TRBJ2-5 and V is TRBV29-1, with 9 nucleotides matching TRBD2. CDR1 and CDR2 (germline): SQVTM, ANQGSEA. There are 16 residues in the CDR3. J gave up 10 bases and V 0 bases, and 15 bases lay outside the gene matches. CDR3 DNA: TGCAGCGTTGAAGATCGGGCTGCTAGCGGGGAAATAATCCAGTACTTC. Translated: CSVEDRAASGEIIQYF.

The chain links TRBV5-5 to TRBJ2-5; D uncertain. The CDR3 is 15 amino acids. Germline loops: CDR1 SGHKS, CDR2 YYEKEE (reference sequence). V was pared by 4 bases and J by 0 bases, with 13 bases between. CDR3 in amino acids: CASSRTAAYQETQYF. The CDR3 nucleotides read TGTGCCAGCAGCCGGACGGCCGCGTACCAAGAGACCCAGTACTTC.

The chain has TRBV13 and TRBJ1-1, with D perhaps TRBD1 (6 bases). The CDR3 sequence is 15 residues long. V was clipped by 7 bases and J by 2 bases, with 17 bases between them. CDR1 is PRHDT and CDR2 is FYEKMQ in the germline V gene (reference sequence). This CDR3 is CASNWFADSNTEAFF. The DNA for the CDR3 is TGTGCCAGCAACTGGTTTGCGGACAGTAACACTGAAGCTTTCTTT.

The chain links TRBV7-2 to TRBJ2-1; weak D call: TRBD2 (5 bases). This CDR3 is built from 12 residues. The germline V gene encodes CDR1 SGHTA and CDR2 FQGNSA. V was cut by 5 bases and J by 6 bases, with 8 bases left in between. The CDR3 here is CASSRGGNEQFF. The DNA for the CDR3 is TGTGCCAGCAGCCGGGGTGGCAATGAGCAGTTCTTC.

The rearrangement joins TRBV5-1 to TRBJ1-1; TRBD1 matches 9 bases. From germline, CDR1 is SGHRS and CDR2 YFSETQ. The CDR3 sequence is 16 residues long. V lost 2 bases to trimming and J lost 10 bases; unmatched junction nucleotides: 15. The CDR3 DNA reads TGCGCCAGCAGCTTTGGGGAACAGGGGGCGTCTTGGATAGCTTTCTTT. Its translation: CASSFGEQGASWIAFF.

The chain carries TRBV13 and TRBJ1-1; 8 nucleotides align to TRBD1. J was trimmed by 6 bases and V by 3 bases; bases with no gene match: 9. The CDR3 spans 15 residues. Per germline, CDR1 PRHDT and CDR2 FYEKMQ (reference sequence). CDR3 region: CASSFTGGGWAEAFF. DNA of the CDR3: TGTGCCAGCAGCTTCACAGGGGGAGGCTGGGCTGAAGCTTTCTTT.

Here the CDR3 DNA reads TGCGCCAGCAGCTTGGGAGCGGGGGTCACCTACGAGCAGTACTTC. It yields the protein CASSLGAGVTYEQYF. The chain uses TRBV5-1 and TRBJ2-7; 8 bases align to TRBD2. In germline, CDR1 is SGHRS, CDR2 YFSETQ. V lost 0 bases and J lost 2; bases outside the gene matches: 4. This CDR3 is 15 amino acids long.

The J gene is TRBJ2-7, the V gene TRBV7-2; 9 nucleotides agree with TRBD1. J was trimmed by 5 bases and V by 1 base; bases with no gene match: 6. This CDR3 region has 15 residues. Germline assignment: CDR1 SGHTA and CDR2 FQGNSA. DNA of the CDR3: TGTGCCAGCAGCTTAGGCTTGGGACAGGGTAACGAGCAGTACTTC. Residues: CASSLGLGQGNEQYF.

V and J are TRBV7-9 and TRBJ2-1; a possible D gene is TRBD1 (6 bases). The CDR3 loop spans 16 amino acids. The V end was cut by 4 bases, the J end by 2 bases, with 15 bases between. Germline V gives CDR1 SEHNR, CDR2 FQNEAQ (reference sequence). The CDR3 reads CASSSSGWTAYNEQFF. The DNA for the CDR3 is TGTGCCAGCAGCTCATCAGGGTGGACAGCCTACAATGAGCAGTTCTTC.

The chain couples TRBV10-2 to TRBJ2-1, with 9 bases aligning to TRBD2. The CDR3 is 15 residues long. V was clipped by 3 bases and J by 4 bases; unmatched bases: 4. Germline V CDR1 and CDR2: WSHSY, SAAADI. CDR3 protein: CASSEASGVYNEQFF. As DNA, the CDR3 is TGCGCCAGCAGTGAAGCTAGCGGGGTTTACAATGAGCAGTTCTTC.

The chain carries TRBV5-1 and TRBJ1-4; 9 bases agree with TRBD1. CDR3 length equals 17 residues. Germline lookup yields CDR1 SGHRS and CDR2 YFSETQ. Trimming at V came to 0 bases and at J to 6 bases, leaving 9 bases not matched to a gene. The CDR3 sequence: CASSLGWTGVSDEKLFF. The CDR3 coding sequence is TGCGCCAGCAGCTTGGGATGGACAGGGGTTTCGGATGAAAAACTGTTTTTT.

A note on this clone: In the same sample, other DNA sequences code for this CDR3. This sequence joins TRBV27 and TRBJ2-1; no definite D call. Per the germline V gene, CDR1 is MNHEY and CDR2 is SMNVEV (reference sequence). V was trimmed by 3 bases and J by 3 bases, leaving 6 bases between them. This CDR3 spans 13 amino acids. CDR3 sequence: CASSLGIYNEQFF. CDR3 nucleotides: TGTGCCAGCAGTTTGGGGATCTACAATGAGCAGTTCTTC.

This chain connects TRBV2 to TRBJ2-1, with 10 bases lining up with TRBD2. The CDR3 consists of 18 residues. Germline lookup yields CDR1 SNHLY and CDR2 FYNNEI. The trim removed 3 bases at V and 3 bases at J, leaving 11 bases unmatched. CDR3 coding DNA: TGTGCCAGCAGTGAGGTGGTTCATACTAGCGGGGTCTACAATGAGCAGTTCTTC. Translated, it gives CASSEVVHTSGVYNEQFF.

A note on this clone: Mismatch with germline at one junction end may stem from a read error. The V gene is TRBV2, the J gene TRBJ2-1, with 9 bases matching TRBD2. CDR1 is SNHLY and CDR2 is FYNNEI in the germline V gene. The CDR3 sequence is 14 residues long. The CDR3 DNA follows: TGTGCCAGTCGTAGGGCGGGGGGGCCCAATAAGCAGTTCTTC. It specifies CASRRAGGPNKQFF. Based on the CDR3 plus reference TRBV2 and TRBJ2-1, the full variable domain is EPEVTQTPSHQVTQMGQEVILRCVPISNHLYFYWYRQILGQKVEFLVSFYNNEISEKSEIFDDQFSVERPDGSNFTLKIRSTKLEDSAMYFCASRRAGGPNKQFFGPGTRLTVL.

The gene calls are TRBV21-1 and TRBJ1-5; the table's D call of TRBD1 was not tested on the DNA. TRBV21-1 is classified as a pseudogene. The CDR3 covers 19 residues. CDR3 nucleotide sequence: TGTGCCAGCAGCTCTCGACAGGGGCGCGGATTAGCACGCAATCAGCCCCAGCATTTT. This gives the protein CASSSRQGRGLARNQPQHF.